Shown below are 5 T cell receptor beta chains from a single sample sequenced in a study of CD8 T cells in ankylosing spondylitis. Overall study results and limits: What appeared characteristic of ankylosing spondylitis blood was a TCR beta motif of fewer than ten highly homologous variants.

These receptors have no known antigen. MiXCR, applied by TCRdb to the 5' RACE reads, yields one record per CDR3 protein. The sample holds around 540,000 distinct CDR3 sequences; 9.5% to 15% are singletons and the top ten take approximately 7%. Sequencing used blood, either unsorted or a sorted T cell fraction (not recorded which). The receptor set was obtained from a male donor with ankylosing spondylitis.

The chain uses TRBV5-1 and TRBJ2-5; D is unresolved. This CDR3 is 14 amino acids long. Trimming cost V 4 bases and J 2 bases, with 12 bases left between them. Germline CDR1 SGHRS, CDR2 YFSETQ. This chain's CDR3 is CASSHQTVQETQYF. In DNA form, the CDR3 reads TGCGCCAGCAGCCATCAGACGGTTCAAGAGACCCAGTACTTC.

CDR3 region: CSASGGWPGSTYEQYF. DNA for the CDR3: TGCAGTGCTAGCGGAGGATGGCCGGGATCAACCTACGAGCAGTACTTC. The rearrangement joins TRBV20-1 to TRBJ2-7; possibly TRBD2 for D (5 bases). Trimming left V 3 bases short and J 2 bases short, with 20 bases between. The CDR3 is 16 amino acids. Germline V gives CDR1 DFQATT, CDR2 SNEGSKA (reference sequence).

This clonotype was observed a handful of times. CDR3 in amino acids: CASSRVSEAFF. Here the CDR3 DNA reads TGTGCCAGTAGCCGTGTTTCTGAAGCTTTCTTT. V and J are TRBV19 and TRBJ1-1; D is uncertain. The CDR3 spans 11 residues. The germline gives CDR1 LNHDA, CDR2 SQIVND (reference sequence). Trimming removed 6 bases at V and 6 bases at J, with 8 bases between.

The chain couples TRBV6-1 to TRBJ2-7; D gene uncertain. With 7 bases removed from V and 0 bases from J, the gap between germline ends came to 4 bases. CDR1 is MNHNS, CDR2 SASEGT, per germline. The CDR3 totals 11 residues. This CDR3 reads CASTDSYEQYF. The CDR3 nucleotides read TGTGCCAGCACGGACTCCTACGAGCAGTACTTC.

This clonotype showed up just a few times. The rearrangement joins TRBV6-5 to TRBJ2-1; 8 bases agree with TRBD2. V gave up 3 bases and J gave up 4 bases; unmatched junction bases: 5. The CDR3 loop spans 15 amino acids. Germline loops: CDR1 MNHEY, CDR2 SVGAGI. The CDR3 here is CASSYSLAGYNEQFF. CDR3 bases: TGTGCCAGCAGTTATTCCCTAGCGGGTTACAATGAGCAGTTCTTC.